This record covers a single T cell receptor beta chain. Its antigen remains unidentified. Single viable CD3+CD4+CD8-CD45RO+ cells were sorted as the memory CD4+ T cells. The sample originates from a study of memory CD4+ T cells and cytomegalovirus serostatus. Study details: This sample comes from healthy Belgian adults, under 10 CMV seropositive, under 25 seronegative.

With 4 bases clipped from V and 8 bases from J, the junction kept 7 bases outside the gene matches. This CDR3 region has 16 residues. Germline loops: CDR1 LGHNA, CDR2 YSLEER. Study-level results: Each of 60 to 80 CMV-associated TCRbeta sequences occurred in one to five individuals.

The method was immunoSEQ multiplex PCR; TCRdb's version includes in-frame clones alone and lacks a portion of them. The sample yields 54,000 or so clones, roughly 81% seen once. The chain employs TRBV4-3 and TRBJ2-1; 14 bases line up with TRBD2. The clonotype originates from an adult in good health and CMV-seronegative. The sample taken for sequencing was memory CD4+ T cells from blood. The CDR3 DNA reads TGCGCCAGCAGCCGCCGACTAGCGGGAGGGCAGGATGAGCAGTTCTTC. This gives the protein CASSRRLAGGQDEQFF.